This T cell receptor (beta chain) is drawn from a study of T-cell memory formation after mild COVID-19. Study-wide background: Largely, TCR clusters stayed within a single donor.

The V gene lost 0 bases and the J gene lost 0 bases, with 6 bases spanning the gap. CDR3 size: 14 residues. Germline loops: CDR1 MGHRA, CDR2 YSYEKL. General study points: The finding that pre-infection memory included some responding clones suggested that cross-reactive memory joined. SARS-CoV-2 specificity of second-wave clones peaking day 37 was unconfirmed.

5'RACE, which relied on constant-segment primers, yielded TCR alpha and TCR beta cDNA libraries carrying sample barcodes and UMIs. TCRdb re-derived calls from the 5' RACE reads in MiXCR, one entry per CDR3 protein. Here the sample spans approximately 89,000 distinct CDR3 sequences, about 13% being singletons. This clonotype was recorded a few times. Its antigen is not identified. Input material: PBMCs or a T cell subset sorted from them (not recorded which). The chain couples TRBV4-1 to TRBJ2-7; D is undetermined. This receptor was obtained from a man between 18 and 29 years old who had mild COVID-19 (a few samples of this study predate the infection). Cell type and time point are not known. The CDR3 sequence is CASSQDQGSYEQYF. For the CDR3, the DNA is TGCGCCAGCAGCCAAGATCAAGGCTCCTACGAGCAGTACTTC.